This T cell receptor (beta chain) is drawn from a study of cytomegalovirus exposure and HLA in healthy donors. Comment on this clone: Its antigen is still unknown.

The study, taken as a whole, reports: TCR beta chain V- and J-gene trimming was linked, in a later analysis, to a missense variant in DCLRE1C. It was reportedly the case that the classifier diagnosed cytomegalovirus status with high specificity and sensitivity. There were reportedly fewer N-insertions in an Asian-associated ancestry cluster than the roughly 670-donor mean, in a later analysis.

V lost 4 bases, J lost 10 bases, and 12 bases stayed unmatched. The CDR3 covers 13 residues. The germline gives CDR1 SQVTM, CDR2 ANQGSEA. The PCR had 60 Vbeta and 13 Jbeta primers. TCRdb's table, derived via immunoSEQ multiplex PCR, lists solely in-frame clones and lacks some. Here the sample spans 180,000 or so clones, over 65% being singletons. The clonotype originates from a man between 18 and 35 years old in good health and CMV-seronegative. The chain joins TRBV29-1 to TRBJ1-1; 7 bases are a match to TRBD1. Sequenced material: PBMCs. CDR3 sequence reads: CSVGAGGSERAFF. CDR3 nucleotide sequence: TGCAGCGTTGGGGCAGGGGGGTCGGAGAGAGCTTTCTTT.